This T cell receptor (beta chain) was sequenced for a study of blood T cell repertoires in COVID-19. Germline V gene sequence: CDR1 MDHEN, CDR2 SYDVKM. V dropped 6 bases and J dropped 4; count of bases not matched to a gene: 9. The CDR3 has 16 residues. Method: immunoSEQ multiplex PCR; TCRdb's copy keeps in-frame clones and lacks some. The sample includes some 19,000 clones, over 65% of them seen just once. V and J are TRBV28 and TRBJ1-2, with 12 bases aligning to TRBD1. This sequence was found in a human donor in a cohort sampled during active COVID-19. Sequencing was performed on peripheral blood. CDR3 in amino acids: CASSRKGQGAFYGYTF. The CDR3 DNA reads TGTGCCAGCAGCCGGAAGGGACAGGGGGCCTTCTATGGCTACACCTTC.